These 13 T cell receptor beta chains came from one sample sequenced in a study of CD8 T cells in Susac syndrome. When the RNA was reverse transcribed, random hexamers were used with an input of about 0.5 to 1 ug. TCRdb analysed the immunoSEQ multiplex PCR reads with MiXCR anew, one entry per CDR3 protein. The profile shows a few hundred thousand distinct CDR3 sequences, about nine tenths of them singletons. The sample taken for sequencing was CD8+ T cells from PBMCs. These receptors originate from a human donor with multiple sclerosis.

The DNA of the CDR3 is TGTGCCAGCAGCGTTAGCGGGACCCCCCACGAGCAGTACTTC. Encoded protein: CASSVSGTPHEQYF. The V gene is TRBV9, the J gene TRBJ2-7, with 8 bases matching TRBD2. The germline gives CDR1 SGDLS, CDR2 YYNGEE. The CDR3 is 14 residues long. J lost 5 bases, V lost 2 bases, and 6 bases had no gene match.

The V gene is TRBV28, the J gene TRBJ2-1, with TRBD1 identical over 9 bases. Germline CDR1 is MDHEN and CDR2 is SYDVKM. This CDR3 is built from 14 residues. The V segment lost 4 bases and the J segment 5 bases; nucleotides outside the gene matches: 3. The CDR3 sequence is CASSSGTGNNEQFF. DNA of the CDR3: TGTGCCAGCAGTTCAGGGACAGGGAACAATGAGCAGTTCTTC.

This sequence joins TRBV27 and TRBJ2-1; 14 bases fit TRBD2. The CDR3 contains 16 residues. The germline CDR1 and CDR2 sequences are MNHEY and SMNVEV (reference sequence). V lost 5 bases and J lost 2; bases outside the gene matches: 2. The CDR3 spells CASSPTSGGAYNEQFF. The CDR3 coding sequence is TGTGCCAGCAGTCCGACTAGCGGGGGGGCCTACAATGAGCAGTTCTTC.

The chain links TRBV4-3 to TRBJ2-1; no definite D call. Germline V gene data show CDR1 as LGHNA and CDR2 as YSLEER. The CDR3 is made up of 16 amino acids. The V and J ends lost 0 bases and 8 bases respectively, with 17 bases between them. The CDR3 loop is CASSQEIPPTQDEQFF. The CDR3 DNA sequence: TGCGCCAGCAGCCAAGAGATCCCTCCGACCCAGGATGAGCAGTTCTTC.

This chain uses TRBV7-9 with TRBJ2-1; TRBD1 matches 8 bases. The CDR3 extends over 16 amino acids. Germline-derived CDR1 and CDR2 are SEHNR and FQNEAQ (reference sequence). V gave up 8 bases and J gave up 8 bases; unmatched junction bases: 17. The CDR3 protein is CASPRGHGFGLDEQFF. The CDR3 DNA is TGTGCCAGCCCCAGGGGGCACGGCTTTGGTTTGGATGAGCAGTTCTTC.

The chain employs TRBV5-6 and TRBJ2-2; D remains ambiguous. The V gene's germline CDR1 is SGHDT and CDR2 YYEEEE. The V end was cut by 1 base, the J end by 5 bases, with 15 bases between. CDR3 length: 16 amino acids. In DNA, the CDR3 is TGTGCCAGCAGCTTGAAGGCGCGTGTGGGAACCGGGGAGCTGTTTTTT. Translation gives CASSLKARVGTGELFF.

CDR3 nucleotides: TGTGCCAGCAGTTTAGTAGCGGTGAGCTCCTACAATGAGCAGTTCTTC. This codes for CASSLVAVSSYNEQFF. The chain uses TRBV12-3 or TRBV12-4 and TRBJ2-1; perhaps TRBD2 as D (6 bases). The CDR3 sequence is 16 residues long. V lost 1 base and J 0 bases, leaving 10 bases between the germline ends.

The rearrangement joins TRBV2 to TRBJ2-2; TRBD1 matches at 9 bases. The V gene end was trimmed by 7 bases and the J gene end by 1 base; junction bases not matched to a gene: 10. Per the germline V gene, CDR1 is SNHLY and CDR2 is FYNNEI. The CDR3 consists of 17 residues. CDR3 in amino acids: CASMNLGTGLNTGELFF. The DNA of the CDR3 is TGTGCCAGCATGAACCTGGGGACAGGGCTGAACACCGGGGAGCTGTTTTTT.

This clonotype showed up just once. This sequence joins TRBV6-5 and TRBJ2-2, with TRBD1 as a possible D gene (5 bases). Trimming stripped 2 bases from V and 3 bases from J, with 10 bases between. Per the germline V gene, CDR1 is MNHEY and CDR2 is SVGAGI. CDR3 length equals 15 residues. Here the CDR3 reads CASSYQGGDTGELFF. The DNA for the CDR3 is TGTGCCAGCAGTTACCAGGGCGGTGACACCGGGGAGCTGTTTTTT.

The V call is TRBV6-2 or TRBV6-3, the J call TRBJ1-5; the D gene is possibly TRBD1 (5 bases). Looked up from germline, CDR1 is MNHEY and CDR2 is SVGEGT. The CDR3 has 13 amino acids. Trimming pared 10 bases from V and 3 bases from J, leaving 13 bases between. The CDR3 coding sequence is TGTGCCACCAACGCGGGACTCAATCAGCCCCAGCATTTT. Its translation is CATNAGLNQPQHF.

This sequence joins TRBV28 and TRBJ2-7; D is unclear. CDR1 and CDR2 (germline): MDHEN, SYDVKM. The CDR3 is made up of 13 amino acids. The V end was cut by 3 bases, the J end by 7 bases, with 13 bases between. This chain's CDR3 is CASSFRFIREQYF. CDR3 in DNA: TGTGCCAGCAGTTTTCGTTTCATCCGGGAGCAGTACTTC. The full variable domain, rest sourced from reference TRBV28 and TRBJ2-7, is DVKVTQSSRYLVKRTGEKVFLECVQDMDHENMFWYRQDPGLGLRLIYFSYDVKMKEKGDIPEGYSVSREKKERFSLILESASTNQTSMYLCASSFRFIREQYFGPGTRLTVT.

This clonotype was seen a single time. This sequence joins TRBV27 and TRBJ1-2, with D possibly matching TRBD1 (5 bases). This CDR3 has 15 amino acids. CDR1 is MNHEY, CDR2 SMNVEV, per germline (reference sequence). V was pared by 6 bases and J by 5 bases, with 19 bases between. This CDR3 is CASRPPGQANYGYTF. The CDR3 coding sequence is TGTGCCAGCAGACCCCCCGGACAAGCCAATTATGGCTACACCTTC.

The chain is built from TRBV4-1 and TRBJ2-7; weak D call: TRBD1 (5 bases). This CDR3 is 14 amino acids long. CDR1 is MGHRA, CDR2 YSYEKL, per germline. V lost 4 bases and J lost 0, with 10 bases in between. The CDR3 sequence: CASSPAGLSYEQYF. CDR3 coding DNA: TGCGCCAGCAGCCCAGCAGGGCTCTCCTACGAGCAGTACTTC.